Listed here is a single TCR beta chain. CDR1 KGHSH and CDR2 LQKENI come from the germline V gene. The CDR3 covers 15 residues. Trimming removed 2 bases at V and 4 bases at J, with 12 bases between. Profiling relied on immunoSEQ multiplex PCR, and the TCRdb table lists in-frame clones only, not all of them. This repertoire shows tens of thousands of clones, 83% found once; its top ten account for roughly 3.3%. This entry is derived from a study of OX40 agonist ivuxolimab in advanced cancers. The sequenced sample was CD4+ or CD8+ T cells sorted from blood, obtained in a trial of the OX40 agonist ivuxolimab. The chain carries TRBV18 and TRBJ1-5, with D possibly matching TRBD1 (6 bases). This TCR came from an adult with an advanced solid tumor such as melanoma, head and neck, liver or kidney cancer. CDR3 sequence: CASSPSGTTNQPQHF. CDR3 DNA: TGTGCCAGCTCACCATCCGGGACAACTAATCAGCCCCAGCATTTT.